This T cell receptor beta chain originates from a study of blood T cell repertoires in COVID-19. Study information: PBMCs, B-cell-depleted T cells, or T cells provided the cDNA or gDNA that made up the material.

Participant-reported clinical history was the basis for cohort assignment. Original handling: Amplification of reference gene primers was used by the study to estimate nucleated cell counts. The protocol was immunoSEQ multiplex PCR, while the TCRdb copy is restricted to in-frame clones and leaves out a portion. Clone size and V and J calls were adopted from that table, with D and trimming inferred from the DNA. This table holds a few hundred thousand clones, over 75% found once. The sequencing input was PBMCs or T cells enriched from blood (not recorded which). The sequence came from a woman aged 40 to 50 with acute COVID-19.

The CDR3: CAISESGQHTGELFF. The CDR3 coding sequence is TGTGCCATCAGTGAGTCGGGACAACACACCGGGGAGCTGTTTTTT. This rearrangement joins TRBV10-3 to TRBJ2-2; the D gene is possibly TRBD1 (6 bases). The germline V and J ends were trimmed by 0 bases and 3 bases, with 8 bases remaining between them. The CDR3 consists of 15 residues. CDR1 and CDR2 (germline): ENHRY, SYGVKD.